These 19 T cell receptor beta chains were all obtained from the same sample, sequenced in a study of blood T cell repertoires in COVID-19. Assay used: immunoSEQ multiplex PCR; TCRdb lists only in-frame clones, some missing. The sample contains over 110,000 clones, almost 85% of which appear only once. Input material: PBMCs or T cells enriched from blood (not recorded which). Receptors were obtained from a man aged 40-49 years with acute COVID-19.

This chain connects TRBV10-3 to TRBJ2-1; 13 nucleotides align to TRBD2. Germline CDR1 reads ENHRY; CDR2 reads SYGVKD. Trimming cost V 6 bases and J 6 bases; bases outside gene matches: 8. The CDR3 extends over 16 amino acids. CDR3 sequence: CAISASGLAGPNEQFF. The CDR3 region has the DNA TGTGCCATCAGCGCCTCGGGACTAGCGGGACCCAATGAGCAGTTCTTC.

The CDR3 region has the DNA TGTGCCAGCAGCTTGGAACAGGGTAGATCCACCATATATTTT. Protein sequence: CASSLEQGRSTIYF. The chain is built from TRBV5-6 and TRBJ1-3; D perhaps matches TRBD1 (6 bases). The germline V and J ends were trimmed by 0 bases and 9 bases, with 13 bases remaining between them. Germline V CDR1 and CDR2: SGHDT, YYEEEE. This CDR3 has 14 residues.

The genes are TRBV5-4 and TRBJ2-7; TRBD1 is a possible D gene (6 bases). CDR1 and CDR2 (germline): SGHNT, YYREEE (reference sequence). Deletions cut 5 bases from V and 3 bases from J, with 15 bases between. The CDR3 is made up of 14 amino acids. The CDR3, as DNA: TGTGCCAGCAGAGAAGGACAGACCAACTACGAGCAGTACTTC. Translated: CASREGQTNYEQYF.

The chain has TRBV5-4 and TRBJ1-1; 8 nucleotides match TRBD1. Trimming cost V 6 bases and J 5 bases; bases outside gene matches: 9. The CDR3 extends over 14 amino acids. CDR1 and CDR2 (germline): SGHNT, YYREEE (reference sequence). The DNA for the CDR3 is TGTGCCAGCACCCTGACAGGGGTTCGAACTGAAGCTTTCTTT. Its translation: CASTLTGVRTEAFF.

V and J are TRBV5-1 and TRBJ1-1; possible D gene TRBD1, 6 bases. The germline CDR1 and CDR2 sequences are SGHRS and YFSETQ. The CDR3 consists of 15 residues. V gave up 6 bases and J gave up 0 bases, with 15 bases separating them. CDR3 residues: CASTPGQNMNTEAFF. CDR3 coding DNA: TGCGCCAGCACCCCCGGACAGAACATGAACACTGAAGCTTTCTTT.

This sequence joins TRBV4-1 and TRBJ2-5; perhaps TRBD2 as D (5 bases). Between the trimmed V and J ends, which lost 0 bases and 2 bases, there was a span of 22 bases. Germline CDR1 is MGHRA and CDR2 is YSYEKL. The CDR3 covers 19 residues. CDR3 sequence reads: CASSQDHRAGDPRQETQYF. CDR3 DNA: TGCGCCAGCAGCCAAGACCATAGGGCGGGCGATCCTCGTCAAGAGACCCAGTACTTC.

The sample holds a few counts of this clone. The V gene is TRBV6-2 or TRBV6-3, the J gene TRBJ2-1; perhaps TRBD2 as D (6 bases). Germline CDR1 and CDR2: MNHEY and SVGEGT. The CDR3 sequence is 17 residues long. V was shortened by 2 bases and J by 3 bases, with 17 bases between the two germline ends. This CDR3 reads CASSYRRGSGNYNEQFF. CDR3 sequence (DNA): TGTGCCAGCAGTTACCGACGGGGGTCAGGGAACTACAATGAGCAGTTCTTC.

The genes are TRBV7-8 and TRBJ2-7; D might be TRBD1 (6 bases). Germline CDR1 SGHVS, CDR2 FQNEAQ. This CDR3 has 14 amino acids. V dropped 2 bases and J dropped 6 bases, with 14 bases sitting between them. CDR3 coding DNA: TGTGCCAGCAGCTTACTCGGCAGGGGAAGCGAGCAGTACTTC. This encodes CASSLLGRGSEQYF.

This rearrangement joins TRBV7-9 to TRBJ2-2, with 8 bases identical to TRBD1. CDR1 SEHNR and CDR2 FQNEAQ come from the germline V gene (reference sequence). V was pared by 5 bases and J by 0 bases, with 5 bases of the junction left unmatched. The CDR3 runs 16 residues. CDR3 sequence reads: CASSATGGSNTGELFF. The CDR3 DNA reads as TGTGCCAGCAGCGCTACAGGGGGATCGAACACCGGGGAGCTGTTTTTT.

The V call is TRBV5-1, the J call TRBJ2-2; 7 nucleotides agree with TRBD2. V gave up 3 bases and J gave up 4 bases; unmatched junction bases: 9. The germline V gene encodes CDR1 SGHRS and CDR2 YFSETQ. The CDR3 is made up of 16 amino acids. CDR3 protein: CASSYYAGVITGELFF. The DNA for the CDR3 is TGCGCCAGCAGCTACTACGCGGGAGTAATCACCGGGGAGCTGTTTTTT.

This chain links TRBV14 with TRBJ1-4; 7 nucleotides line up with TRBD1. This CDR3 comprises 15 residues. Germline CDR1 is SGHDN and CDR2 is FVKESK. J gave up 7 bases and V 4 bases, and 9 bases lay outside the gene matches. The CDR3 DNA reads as TGTGCCAGCAGCCTCAGAGGGGGCGCGGGTGAAAAACTGTTTTTT. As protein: CASSLRGGAGEKLFF.

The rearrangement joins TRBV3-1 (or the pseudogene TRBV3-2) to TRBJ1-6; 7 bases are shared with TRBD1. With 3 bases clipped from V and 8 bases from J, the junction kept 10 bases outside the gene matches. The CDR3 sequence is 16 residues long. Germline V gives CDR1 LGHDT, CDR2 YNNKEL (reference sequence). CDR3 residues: CASSQGLTGDYSPLHF. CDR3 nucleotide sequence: TGTGCCAGCAGCCAGGGTTTAACAGGGGATTATTCACCCCTCCACTTT.

In DNA, the CDR3 is TGTGCCAGCAGCTTAGGGGGGGGCAGCCAAGAGACCCAGTACTTC. Protein sequence: CASSLGGGSQETQYF. This chain joins TRBV7-2 and TRBJ2-5; TRBD2 might be the D (7 bases). Per the germline V gene, CDR1 is SGHTA and CDR2 is FQGNSA. The CDR3 runs to 15 residues. Trimming pared 1 base from V and 1 base from J, leaving 10 bases between.

CDR3 coding DNA: TGTGCCAGCAGCTCACAGGGGGAGGATTATGGCTACACCTTC. Its translation is CASSSQGEDYGYTF. The genes are TRBV7-2 and TRBJ1-2; 8 bases match TRBD1. The CDR3 is 14 amino acids. The V gene's germline CDR1 is SGHTA and CDR2 FQGNSA. V shed 4 bases, J shed 5 bases, and the junction held 6 bases outside the gene matches.

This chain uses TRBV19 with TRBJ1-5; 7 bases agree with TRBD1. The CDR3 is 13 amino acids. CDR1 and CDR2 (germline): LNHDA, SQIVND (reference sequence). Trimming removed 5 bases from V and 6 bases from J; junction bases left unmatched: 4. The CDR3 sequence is CASSVQGVQPQHF. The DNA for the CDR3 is TGTGCCAGTAGTGTCCAGGGGGTTCAGCCCCAGCATTTT.

The CDR3: CASSHGTGGEQFF. CDR3 in DNA: TGTGCCAGCAGCCATGGGACAGGTGGTGAGCAGTTCTTC. This chain connects TRBV7-9 to TRBJ2-1, with 8 nucleotides matching TRBD1. Germline V CDR1 and CDR2: SEHNR, FQNEAQ (reference sequence). J was trimmed by 9 bases and V by 5 bases; bases with no gene match: 6. The CDR3 loop spans 13 amino acids.

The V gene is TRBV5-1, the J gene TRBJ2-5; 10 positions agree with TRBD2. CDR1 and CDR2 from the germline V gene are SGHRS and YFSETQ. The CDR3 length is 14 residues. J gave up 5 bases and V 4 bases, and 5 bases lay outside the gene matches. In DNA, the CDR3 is TGCGCCAGCAGCACTAGCGGGGACGGGGAGACCCAGTACTTC. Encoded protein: CASSTSGDGETQYF.

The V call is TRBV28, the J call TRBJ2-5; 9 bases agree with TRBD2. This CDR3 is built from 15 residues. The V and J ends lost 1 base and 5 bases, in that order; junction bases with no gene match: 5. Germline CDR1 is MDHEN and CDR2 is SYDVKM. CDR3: CASSLYSGSRETQYF. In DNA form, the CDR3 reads TGTGCCAGCAGTTTATATAGCGGGAGCCGGGAGACCCAGTACTTC. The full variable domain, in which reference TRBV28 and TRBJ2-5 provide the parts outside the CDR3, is DVKVTQSSRYLVKRTGEKVFLECVQDMDHENMFWYRQDPGLGLRLIYFSYDVKMKEKGDIPEGYSVSREKKERFSLILESASTNQTSMYLCASSLYSGSRETQYFGPGTRLLVL.

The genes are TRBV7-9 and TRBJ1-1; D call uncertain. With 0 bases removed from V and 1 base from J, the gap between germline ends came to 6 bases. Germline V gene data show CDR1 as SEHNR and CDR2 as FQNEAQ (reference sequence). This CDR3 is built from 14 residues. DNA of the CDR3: TGTGCCAGCAGCTTAGCCCCAGGGAACACTGAAGCTTTCTTT. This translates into CASSLAPGNTEAFF.